The 3 T cell receptor beta chains presented below share a single source sample, sequenced in a study of OX40 agonist ivuxolimab in advanced cancers. Data came from immunoSEQ multiplex PCR; TCRdb stores just in-frame clones and leaves some out. The table includes over 30,000 clones, 85% to 95% detected once. The material was CD4+ or CD8+ T cells sorted from blood, obtained in a trial of the OX40 agonist ivuxolimab. The receptors shown here come from an adult with an advanced solid tumor such as melanoma, head and neck, liver or kidney cancer.

This sequence joins TRBV9 and TRBJ2-3; unclear D gene. The CDR3 covers 14 residues. With 0 bases removed from V and 6 bases from J, the gap between germline ends came to 11 bases. Germline V gene data show CDR1 as SGDLS and CDR2 as YYNGEE. The CDR3 sequence is CASSVGTAGDTQYF. The CDR3 nucleotides read TGTGCCAGCAGCGTAGGGACGGCCGGGGATACGCAGTATTTT.

The chain employs TRBV5-1 and TRBJ2-1, with 10 nucleotides matching TRBD2. This CDR3 has 17 residues. V gave up 0 bases and J gave up 9 bases; unmatched junction bases: 12. CDR1 is SGHRS, CDR2 YFSETQ, per germline. This CDR3 is CASSLETSSGSRPEQFF. CDR3 coding DNA: TGCGCCAGCAGCTTGGAAACGTCTAGCGGGAGCCGGCCTGAGCAGTTCTTC.

V and J are TRBV30 and TRBJ1-2; D unresolved. Germline assignment: CDR1 GTSNPN and CDR2 SVGIG (reference sequence). This CDR3 comprises 13 residues. Deletions cut 0 bases from V and 4 bases from J, with 9 bases between. The CDR3 nucleotides are TGTGCCTGGAGTGTAAAGCCGGGCTATGGCTACACCTTC. Amino acid sequence: CAWSVKPGYGYTF.